The 10 T cell receptor beta chains listed next were all sequenced from one sample in a study of CD8 T cells in ankylosing spondylitis. MiXCR was run by TCRdb on the 5' RACE reads, yielding one entry per CDR3 protein. The repertoire holds approximately 42,000 distinct CDR3 sequences, with over 3.5% as singletons. The sequenced sample consisted of blood, either unsorted or a sorted T cell fraction (not recorded which). The receptors stem from a female donor with ankylosing spondylitis or in good health (not recorded which).

This clonotype was seen at least ten times. This sequence joins TRBV9 and TRBJ2-4, with a weak D call TRBD2 (5 bases). The germline V gene encodes CDR1 SGDLS and CDR2 YYNGEE. This CDR3 is 15 amino acids long. V lost 3 bases and J lost 5, with 15 bases in between. The CDR3 region is CASSAGLGWENIQYF. The CDR3 DNA reads TGTGCCAGCAGCGCCGGACTGGGGTGGGAAAACATTCAGTACTTC.

In this sample, this clonotype turned up many times. The chain is built from TRBV9 and TRBJ1-6; D gene ambiguous. This CDR3 is built from 15 residues. Germline V gives CDR1 SGDLS, CDR2 YYNGEE. V shed 4 bases and J shed 6 bases, with 14 bases lying between them. In DNA, the CDR3 is TGTGCCAGCAGCTCCTCATCTGGGGTTAATTCACCCCTCCACTTT. It yields the protein CASSSSSGVNSPLHF.

This clonotype was detected only a few times. A read error may be the cause here, since a much bigger clone is one base away. This sequence joins TRBV9 and TRBJ2-3; 8 bases align to TRBD1. After removal of 0 bases from V and 2 bases from J, the junction contained 2 bases not matched to a gene. Germline CDR1 reads SGDLS; CDR2 reads YYNGEE. The CDR3 length is 15 residues. The CDR3 DNA sequence: TGTGCCAGCAGCGTAGGGACAGGGTACACAGATACGCAGTATTTT. Protein sequence: CASSVGTGYTDTQYF. Full variable domain (remainder filled in from reference TRBV9 and TRBJ2-3): DSGVTQTPKHLITATGQRVTLRCSPRSGDLSVYWYQQSLDQGLQFLIQYYNGEERAKGNILERFSAQQFPDLHSELNLSSLELGDSALYFCASSVGTGYTDTQYFGPGTRLTVL.

In its sample, this clonotype was seen a few times. The gene calls are TRBV9 and TRBJ1-2; D is ambiguous. Trimming stripped 3 bases from V and 3 bases from J, with 21 bases between. The length of the CDR3 is 17 residues. From germline, CDR1 is SGDLS and CDR2 YYNGEE. The CDR3 nucleotides read TGTGCCAGCAGCGCCGTGACGGGAATCGGATCCTACTATGGCTACACCTTC. Amino acids: CASSAVTGIGSYYGYTF. Complete variable domain (other parts from reference TRBV9 and TRBJ1-2): DSGVTQTPKHLITATGQRVTLRCSPRSGDLSVYWYQQSLDQGLQFLIQYYNGEERAKGNILERFSAQQFPDLHSELNLSSLELGDSALYFCASSAVTGIGSYYGYTFGSGTRLTVV.

This clonotype turned up a few times. The rearrangement joins TRBV9 to TRBJ2-1; D not resolved. Germline V gene sequence: CDR1 SGDLS, CDR2 YYNGEE. The CDR3 sequence is 14 residues long. V lost 1 base to trimming and J lost 5 bases, with 10 bases between them. This CDR3 reads CASSVTPLNNEQFF. CDR3 bases: TGTGCCAGCAGCGTAACCCCCTTAAACAATGAGCAGTTCTTC. Drawing the rest from reference TRBV9 and TRBJ2-1, the complete variable domain is DSGVTQTPKHLITATGQRVTLRCSPRSGDLSVYWYQQSLDQGLQFLIQYYNGEERAKGNILERFSAQQFPDLHSELNLSSLELGDSALYFCASSVTPLNNEQFFGPGTRLTVL.

Ten or more counts support this clonotype. V gene TRBV9 combines with J gene TRBJ1-1; D possibly corresponds to TRBD1 (5 bases). The CDR3 sequence is 11 residues long. V was pared by 3 bases and J by 7 bases, with 7 bases between. The germline CDR1 and CDR2 sequences are SGDLS and YYNGEE. CDR3 sequence reads: CASSGGDEAFF. The CDR3 coding sequence is TGTGCCAGCAGCGGAGGGGATGAAGCTTTCTTT.

This clonotype was recorded many times. The rearrangement links TRBV9 to TRBJ2-3; the match to TRBD1 covers 7 bases. The CDR3 spans 15 residues. V trimming: 0 bases; J trimming: 5 bases; junction bases outside the gene matches: 6. The V gene's germline CDR1 is SGDLS and CDR2 YYNGEE. The CDR3 region has the DNA TGTGCCAGCAGCGTAGTGGACAGGCCCGGAGATACGCAGTATTTT. It translates to CASSVVDRPGDTQYF.

This clonotype occurred many times. The chain carries TRBV9 and TRBJ2-1; TRBD2 is a possible D gene (5 bases). Germline CDR1 and CDR2: SGDLS and YYNGEE. CDR3 length: 15 residues. Trimming shortened V by 0 bases and J by 3 bases, and 10 bases separated the two germline ends. The CDR3 reads CASSVVVGSYNEQFF. The CDR3 DNA reads as TGTGCCAGCAGCGTAGTTGTAGGGAGCTACAATGAGCAGTTCTTC.

This clonotype has ten or more counts. This chain uses TRBV9 with TRBJ1-1; D remains ambiguous. V was clipped by 3 bases and J by 6 bases, with 15 bases between them. The CDR3 covers 14 residues. From germline, CDR1 is SGDLS and CDR2 YYNGEE. The CDR3 protein is CASSASPSRAEAFF. DNA of the CDR3: TGTGCCAGCAGCGCGTCCCCCTCCCGCGCTGAAGCTTTCTTT.

This clonotype came up many times. The V gene is TRBV9, the J gene TRBJ1-1; D possibly corresponds to TRBD1 (6 bases). Germline-derived CDR1 and CDR2 are SGDLS and YYNGEE. Trimming shortened V by 3 bases and J by 3 bases, and 15 bases separated the two germline ends. This CDR3 has 15 residues. The CDR3 spells CASSARGTYHTEAFF. CDR3 in DNA: TGTGCCAGCAGCGCCCGGGGGACATACCACACTGAAGCTTTCTTT.